This passage covers 27 T cell receptor beta chains from one sample sequenced in a study of blood T cell repertoires in COVID-19. Generated by immunoSEQ multiplex PCR, the TCRdb table keeps only in-frame clones and is missing some. This sample has some 220,000 clones, with around 84% found just once. Sequenced: peripheral blood. All receptors derive from a woman at least 80 years old with active or convalescent COVID-19.

This clone has a single count. The rearrangement uses TRBV7-9 and TRBJ1-6; TRBD1 matches 7 bases. J gave up 7 bases and V 5 bases, and 11 bases lay outside the gene matches. Germline V CDR1 and CDR2: SEHNR, FQNEAQ (reference sequence). This CDR3 comprises 16 residues. This CDR3 is CASSGTGTADNSPLHF. Written as DNA, the CDR3 is TGTGCCAGCAGCGGGACCGGGACAGCCGACAATTCACCCCTCCACTTT.

This clone appeared a single time. The genes are TRBV24-1 and TRBJ2-6; no clear D. This CDR3 has 15 amino acids. V gave up 5 bases and J gave up 0 bases, with 7 bases separating them. Germline V gene lookup returns CDR1 KGHDR and CDR2 SFDVKD. CDR3 coding DNA: TGTGCCACCAGTGGATCTAGCTCTGGGGCCAACGTCCTGACTTTC. Protein product: CATSGSSSGANVLTF.

This chain uses TRBV9 with TRBJ2-3; a weak D match, TRBD2 (6 bases). The V and J ends lost 0 bases and 1 base respectively, with 6 bases between them. Germline loops: CDR1 SGDLS, CDR2 YYNGEE. CDR3 length equals 14 residues. The CDR3 DNA is TGTGCCAGCAGCGTAGCTAGCGGCACAGATACGCAGTATTTT. This gives the protein CASSVASGTDTQYF.

The chain recombines TRBV7-9 with TRBJ1-2, with 8 positions matching TRBD1. The CDR3 extends over 15 amino acids. Unmatched junction bases numbered 8, after V lost 5 bases and J lost 3 bases. The germline CDR1 and CDR2 sequences are SEHNR and FQNEAQ (reference sequence). The CDR3 bases are TGTGCCAGCAGCCCGACAGGGGATACCTACTATGGCTACACCTTC. It translates to CASSPTGDTYYGYTF.

CDR3 amino acids: CASSLYRVEKLFF. CDR3 sequence (DNA): TGCGCCAGCAGCCTCTACAGGGTTGAAAAACTGTTTTTT. This chain links TRBV4-1 with TRBJ1-4; D possibly corresponds to TRBD1 (6 bases). The CDR3 covers 13 residues. V was shortened by 4 bases and J by 7 bases, with 10 bases between the two germline ends. The germline V gene encodes CDR1 MGHRA and CDR2 YSYEKL.

This clone was picked up one time. This chain joins TRBV3-1 (or the pseudogene TRBV3-2) and TRBJ2-1, with 9 bases aligning to TRBD2. Per germline, CDR1 LGHDT and CDR2 YNNKEL (reference sequence). This CDR3 comprises 14 residues. V was clipped by 3 bases and J by 6 bases; unmatched bases: 3. The CDR3 is CASSQGTSSNEQFF. DNA of the CDR3: TGTGCCAGCAGCCAGGGGACTAGCTCCAATGAGCAGTTCTTC.

The V call is TRBV15, the J call TRBJ1-2, with D possibly being TRBD1 (6 bases). The CDR3 length is 15 residues. Germline CDR1 reads LNHNV; CDR2 reads YYDKDF (reference sequence). V dropped 0 bases and J dropped 4 bases, with 12 bases sitting between them. The CDR3 nucleotides are TGTGCCACCAGCAGAGATCGGGGACAATTCTATGGCTACACCTTC. Translation: CATSRDRGQFYGYTF.

V and J are TRBV18 and TRBJ2-1; D call uncertain. V was trimmed by 2 bases and J by 10 bases, leaving 12 bases between them. The CDR3 is 13 amino acids. The germline gives CDR1 KGHSH, CDR2 LQKENI. The CDR3 DNA reads TGTGCCAGCTCACCAGATTTCCTTGCGGAGCAGTTCTTC. It is translated as CASSPDFLAEQFF.

The rearrangement links TRBV6-5 to TRBJ2-2; 7 positions match TRBD2. Germline CDR1 is MNHEY and CDR2 is SVGAGI. The CDR3 length is 14 residues. V lost 6 bases, J lost 7 bases, and 8 bases stayed unmatched. CDR3 sequence (DNA): TGTGCCAGCAGACCGGCGGGAGCGGGCGGGGAGCTGTTTTTT. It translates to CASRPAGAGGELFF.

The chain joins TRBV18 to TRBJ2-1; 10 nucleotides match TRBD1. The junction had 15 bases not matched to a gene; V was cut back by 4 bases and J by 12 bases. Germline CDR1 is KGHSH and CDR2 is LQKENI. The CDR3 is made up of 16 amino acids. The CDR3, as DNA: TGTGCCAGCTCACGCATTTCCGGACAGGGGGTAATTGGGCAGTTCTTC. Its protein product is CASSRISGQGVIGQFF.

V is TRBV6-5 and J is TRBJ2-7; 9 bases align to TRBD1. V dropped 0 bases and J dropped 7; count of bases not matched to a gene: 4. The CDR3 is made up of 14 amino acids. The V gene's germline CDR1 is MNHEY and CDR2 SVGAGI. The CDR3, as DNA: TGTGCCAGCAGTTACTCGGGACAGGGCGGAGAGCAGTACTTC. Translation gives CASSYSGQGGEQYF.

The chain couples TRBV2 to TRBJ2-7, with 7 positions matching TRBD1. Germline lookup yields CDR1 SNHLY and CDR2 FYNNEI. CDR3 size: 14 residues. V shed 7 bases, J shed 0 bases, and the junction held 6 bases outside the gene matches. This CDR3 reads CASKSQGISYEQYF. The DNA for the CDR3 is TGTGCCAGCAAGTCACAGGGGATCTCCTACGAGCAGTACTTC. The variable domain in full, with the rest retrieved from reference TRBV2 and TRBJ2-7, is EPEVTQTPSHQVTQMGQEVILRCVPISNHLYFYWYRQILGQKVEFLVSFYNNEISEKSEIFDDQFSVERPDGSNFTLKIRSTKLEDSAMYFCASKSQGISYEQYFGPGTRLTVT.

The chain has TRBV20-1 and TRBJ2-1, with D unclear. The CDR3 loop spans 13 amino acids. In germline, CDR1 is DFQATT, CDR2 SNEGSKA (reference sequence). V was shortened by 3 bases and J by 9 bases, with 15 bases between the two germline ends. The CDR3, as DNA: TGCAGTGCTAGTAATTTGATGAGTGGTGAGCAGTTCTTC. This codes for CSASNLMSGEQFF.

The CDR3 DNA reads TGTGCCAGCAGGGCAGGGAACTATGGCTACACCTTC. Encoded protein: CASRAGNYGYTF. This sequence joins TRBV27 and TRBJ1-2, with D possibly TRBD1 on 5 matching bases. The CDR3 extends over 12 amino acids. The V end lost 6 bases, the J end lost 2 bases, and 7 bases lay between the germline ends. From germline, CDR1 is MNHEY and CDR2 SMNVEV (reference sequence).

The chain is built from TRBV15 and TRBJ1-2; tentatively, D is TRBD1 (6 bases). The CDR3 length is 16 residues. V was pared by 5 bases and J by 1 base, with 17 bases between. In germline, CDR1 is LNHNV, CDR2 YYDKDF (reference sequence). Written as DNA, the CDR3 is TGTGCCACCAGCTACCAACTGACAGGAAATAACTATGGCTACACCTTC. Its protein product is CATSYQLTGNNYGYTF.

The rearrangement uses TRBV4-2 and TRBJ2-3, with TRBD1 identical over 12 bases. There are 16 residues in the CDR3. Germline-derived CDR1 and CDR2 are LGHNA and YNFKEQ. Losses at the gene ends were 0 bases for V and 5 bases for J; bases not matched to a gene: 3. CDR3 sequence (DNA): TGTGCCAGCAGCCAAGAGGGACAGGGGGCTTTAGATACGCAGTATTTT. This gives the protein CASSQEGQGALDTQYF.

The genes are TRBV30 and TRBJ2-5; 13 bases agree with TRBD2. With 1 base clipped from V and 5 bases from J, the junction kept 7 bases outside the gene matches. Germline V gives CDR1 GTSNPN, CDR2 SVGIG (reference sequence). The CDR3 is 16 residues long. For the CDR3, the DNA is TGTGCCTGGAGTGACGGACTAGCGGGGGTATTTGAGACCCAGTACTTC. Translated: CAWSDGLAGVFETQYF.

The V call is TRBV7-9, the J call TRBJ1-2; TRBD1 matches 7 bases. This CDR3 comprises 13 residues. In germline, CDR1 is SEHNR, CDR2 FQNEAQ (reference sequence). Trimming cost V 4 bases and J 8 bases; bases outside gene matches: 7. CDR3 nucleotides: TGTGCCAGCAGCTCCGAGGGGGCGAACGGCTACACCTTC. Translation gives CASSSEGANGYTF. The full variable domain, in which reference TRBV7-9 and TRBJ1-2 provide the parts outside the CDR3, is DTGVSQNPRHKITKRGQNVTFRCDPISEHNRLYWYRQTLGQGPEFLTYFQNEAQLEKSRLLSDRFSAERPKGSFSTLEIQRTEQGDSAMYLCASSSEGANGYTFGSGTRLTVV.

The CDR3 DNA reads TGTGCCAGCAGCTTGACGCGGGAGGGCCGTTTGGGGAACAATGAGCAGTTCTTC. Its protein product is CASSLTREGRLGNNEQFF. The chain carries TRBV5-4 and TRBJ2-1; 9 bases map to TRBD2. The V segment lost 1 base and the J segment 5 bases; nucleotides outside the gene matches: 13. CDR1 SGHNT and CDR2 YYREEE come from the germline V gene (reference sequence). This CDR3 is 18 amino acids long.

The V gene is TRBV6-2 or TRBV6-3, the J gene TRBJ2-5; D not resolved. The germline gives CDR1 MNHEY, CDR2 SVGEGT. V was trimmed by 4 bases and J by 4 bases, leaving 13 bases between them. The CDR3 runs 14 residues. Here the CDR3 reads CASSSHRQRETQYF. CDR3 DNA: TGTGCCAGCAGTTCCCACCGACAAAGAGAGACCCAGTACTTC.

The chain combines TRBV5-1 with TRBJ2-3; TRBD1 is a possible D gene (5 bases). This CDR3 is 16 amino acids long. Trimming cost V 0 bases and J 2 bases, with 13 bases left between them. Germline values: CDR1 SGHRS, CDR2 YFSETQ. CDR3 sequence reads: CASSLEPGINTDTQYF. Written as DNA, the CDR3 is TGCGCCAGCAGCTTGGAACCAGGGATCAACACAGATACGCAGTATTTT. Looking up the rest from reference TRBV5-1 and TRBJ2-3 gives the full variable domain: KAGVTQTPRYLIKTRGQQVTLSCSPISGHRSVSWYQQTPGQGLQFLFEYFSETQRNKGNFPGRFSGRQFSNSRSEMNVSTLELGDSALYLCASSLEPGINTDTQYFGPGTRLTVL.

J is TRBJ2-6 and V is TRBV28; D might be TRBD1 (5 bases). Trimming stripped 7 bases from V and 0 bases from J, with 10 bases between. The CDR3 totals 15 residues. Germline-derived CDR1 and CDR2 are MDHEN and SYDVKM. The CDR3 DNA sequence: TGTGCCAGCAACACAGGTGACTCTGGGGCCAACGTCCTGACTTTC. As protein: CASNTGDSGANVLTF.

The genes are TRBV20-1 and TRBJ1-3; D remains unclear. There are 9 residues in the CDR3. CDR1 is DFQATT, CDR2 SNEGSKA, per germline (reference sequence). With 6 bases removed from V and 8 bases from J, the gap between germline ends came to 5 bases. CDR3 protein: CSAFDTIYF. The CDR3 nucleotides are TGCAGTGCATTCGACACCATATATTTT.

The chain carries TRBV7-2 and TRBJ2-7, with D perhaps matching TRBD2 (7 bases). The CDR3 consists of 15 residues. The germline V and J ends were trimmed by 5 bases and 2 bases, with 16 bases remaining between them. Germline CDR1 and CDR2: SGHTA and FQGNSA. DNA of the CDR3: TGTGCCAGCAGCCCAGAGGGGGGAGGGGCCTACGAGCAGTACTTC. It is translated as CASSPEGGGAYEQYF.

This clone has a single count. The CDR3 nucleotides read TGCGCCAGCAGCGGTGAGTTGAGAACCTCGGGAGATACGCAGTATTTT. Its translation is CASSGELRTSGDTQYF. This chain uses TRBV5-1 with TRBJ2-3; unclear D gene. V was pared by 4 bases and J by 5 bases, with 20 bases between. This CDR3 has 16 amino acids. CDR1 SGHRS and CDR2 YFSETQ come from the germline V gene.

The chain joins TRBV5-4 to TRBJ1-2, with 7 bases identical to TRBD1. Losses at the gene ends were 10 bases for V and 0 bases for J; bases not matched to a gene: 12. The CDR3 loop spans 15 amino acids. Germline V lookup: CDR1 SGHNT, CDR2 YYREEE (reference sequence). CDR3 residues: CAFLPGTASNYGYTF. The CDR3 nucleotides are TGTGCCTTTTTGCCAGGGACAGCCTCTAACTATGGCTACACCTTC.

The J gene is TRBJ2-7, the V gene TRBV7-2; 10 nucleotides match TRBD2. After removal of 5 bases from V and 2 bases from J, the junction contained 6 bases not matched to a gene. The CDR3 is 15 residues long. Germline values: CDR1 SGHTA, CDR2 FQGNSA. The CDR3 bases are TGTGCCAGCAGCCCAAGAGCGGGAGGGGCCTACGAGCAGTACTTC. Protein: CASSPRAGGAYEQYF.